This TCR beta chain was retrieved from a study of cytomegalovirus exposure and HLA in healthy donors (dated by TCRdb to about 2017). Regarding the complete study: An earlier analysis of about 530 of the donors reported approximately 260 Gb of sequence data and 95 million to 130 million unique TCR beta sequences obtained from around 190 million T cells. Of the 300 to 500 genotyped donors, approximately 81% were placed in the genetic ancestry cluster associated with self-reported Caucasian donors. Approximately 310 gigabases of sequencing data and around 87 million unique TCR sequences were included in an early release covering roughly 600 HLA-typed donors. A handful of DR-DQ haplotypes were handled as single units for association and clustering because linkage in the cohort was strong. In addition to the first cohort of 666 subjects, a separate validation cohort of approximately 130 different subjects was used. Alongside the repertoire data, information on donor age, sex, ethnicity and CMV serostatus was compiled. The study profiled the T cell repertoires of about 720 subjects by immunosequencing and related them to cytomegalovirus serostatus. The aim of the study was to test whether cataloging public T cell receptors could identify signatures of past pathogen exposure. An earlier analysis of nearly 600 of the donors applied high-throughput TCR beta sequencing to assess whether each TCR beta V gene segment acted as functional or pseudogenic. In a later analysis, previously published TCR beta repertoires from some 640 donors were re-analyzed and high-resolution HLA genotyping was added so that TCR occurrence patterns could be studied. Across 398 genotyped donors of the cohort, an average of approximately 220,000 unique TCR beta nucleotide sequences per donor were sequenced, and 15% to 20% of those sequences were non-productive. Class I and class II HLA loci were covered by the typing at four-digit resolution. Every repertoire in the discovery cohort had been generated on one and the same sequencing platform. The number of typed donors differed by locus: about 620-640 for A, B, C, DRB1 and DQB1; 500 to 550 for DQA1; approximately 600 for DPA1; and about 470 for DPB1. In a later genetic analysis, genome-wide SNP genotypes for about three fifths of the roughly 670 donors were used, and that subset was treated as a discovery cohort. The later analysis used no new phenotypic data to find candidate immune exposures, relying instead on TCR beta sequences and their occurrence across donors. To predict cytomegalovirus infection status, the study combined high-throughput TCR immunosequencing, statistical association of individual TCRs with disease status, and machine learning.

The cohort consisted of 666 healthy bone marrow donors. At the time of sampling, every cohort member was nominally healthy, though immune exposures that went unrecorded were likely present. The donor was CMV seronegative and belonged to the group of more than 300 seronegative cohort members. Every donor gave a peripheral blood sample, and the peripheral blood mononuclear cells from that sample were used for TCR beta sequencing. Genomic DNA was extracted from the blood cell samples with the Qiagen DNeasy Blood Extraction Kit. The library was generated by the immunoSEQ multiplex PCR assay. A mixture of 60 forward primers for TCR Vbeta segments and 13 reverse primers for TCR Jbeta segments was used in the multiplex PCR. The CDR3 region of rearranged TCR beta genes was amplified from genomic DNA with a multiplex PCR assay. On the Illumina HiSeq System, the amplified TCR beta libraries were sequenced as 87-base-pair reads. In the paper's pipeline: A later analysis tallied tens of millions of unique TCR beta chains across the 550 to 850 repertoires, and approximately 9.9 million of those chains were shared by two or more donors. Raw reads were error-corrected and collapsed into unique sequences with a nearest-neighbor algorithm that merged closely related sequences to remove PCR and sequencing errors. To assign V, D and J gene segments, CDR3 sequences were aligned to IMGT reference sequences. For a sequence to be retained, a match of at least six nucleotides to both a V gene segment and a J gene segment was required. Rearrangements were classified as productive when the CDR3 lacked stop codons and remained in frame with V and J, and all other rearrangements were classified as non-productive. CDR3 was defined according to IMGT convention as the region running from the second conserved V-encoded cysteine to the conserved J-encoded phenylalanine. In an earlier analysis of approximately 500 of the donors, sequences lacking an unambiguous match to a single V gene segment were excluded. An earlier analysis of some 500 of the donors classified V segments as functional when productive rearrangements were above 56.7% and as segregating when the standard deviation between donors was above 5%. A statistical classification framework was developed to diagnose cytomegalovirus status using the catalog of TCR beta chain sequences. In a later analysis, V and J genes were assigned by comparing TCR nucleotide sequences against IMGT/GENE-DB human TR gene sequences. In a later analysis, CDR3 sequences and most-parsimonious VDJ recombination scenarios were assigned using the TCRdist pipeline. In a later analysis, each TCR beta chain was defined by its CDR3 amino acid sequence together with its V-gene family, and reads lacking a unique V-gene family were excluded. As a way to deal with suspected cross-contamination and a sequencing artifact, a later analysis dropped more than 500 nucleotide sequences that were highly shared and had low generation probability. In a later analysis, a clonal expansion index was calculated for each public chain from normalized within-repertoire ranks of inferred template counts. In a later analysis, generation probabilities were computed using a VDJ recombination model fitted to out-of-frame rearrangements, and the results were checked against IGoR. In a later analysis, TCR-TCR, TCR-HLA and TCR-CMV co-occurrence was scored with hypergeometric tests, and a repertoire-size bias correction was applied to TCR pairs. False discovery rates were estimated in a later analysis by permuting HLA or CMV assignments 20 times. In a later analysis, co-occurring TCRs were grouped using DBSCAN, and TCRdist sequence similarity was added for clustering within HLA-allele-positive subsets. Repertoires with fewer than 30,000 or more than 120,000 public chains were left out of co-occurrence clustering, as were about 5 repertoires with anomalous nucleotide sharing. Drawn from immuneACCESS, this table holds only the in-frame rearrangements with V and J called that TCRdb kept. Clones are partly lost; checked studies trace under half to an unresolved V gene and leave the rest unexplained. The DNA was the basis for D and trimming; V, J and clone size are from that table. For this sample the table gives 90,000 to 120,000 clones, of which around 77% were detected only once. The biggest ten clones account for approximately 2% of the sample.

Taken from cysteine to phenylalanine, the CDR3 has 18 residues. CDR3 DNA only is kept here, 54 bases in frame from base 1. A note on this clone: The target of this receptor is not known. Within one base of it there is no much larger clone, and no base qualities were kept.

The full study reports these points: Most CMV-associated TCR beta chains appeared to be HLA-restricted in a later analysis, and the HLA associations seemed to be driven largely by CMV exposure. A cluster of highly shared sequence variants was judged likely to represent a technical artifact of the sequencing pipeline. In a later analysis, TCR association rates were found to vary across HLA loci, with the most associated TCRs seen for DRB1 alleles and the fewest for HLA-C alleles. Presence/absence analyses assumed roughly uniform sequencing depth across donors, an assumption that may not hold. The cohort was sequenced for TCR beta chains only, and without alpha or paired-chain data the features that could be detected were limited. Some IMGT-functional V segments, including TRBV6-2 and TRBV6-3, could not be told apart with the 87-base-pair reads, so those segments were excluded. A further reported finding was that TCR beta sequences accurately predicted the HLA-A and HLA-B alleles for most subjects in the first cohort. According to a later analysis, parvovirus B19, influenza, CMV and Epstein-Barr virus appeared linked to several top co-occurrence clusters. Linkage disequilibrium might explain the correlated functional status among segregating V segments, but an unknown experimental factor could not be excluded. A later genetic analysis reported fewer N-insertions in productive TCRs among donors in an Asian-associated ancestry cluster than the approximately 670-donor mean. Immune exposure information for the cohort was limited to CMV serostatus. Approximately 18 rarely observed V segments, including chromosome 9 orphons, were excluded from the earlier analysis of several hundred of the donors because counts were too low. A later analysis found that HLA-associated TCR beta chains were more clonally expanded and had lower generation probabilities than equally common non-associated chains. An association between a missense DCLRE1C variant and V-gene and J-gene trimming of TCR beta chains was found in a later genetic analysis and replicated in an independent cohort. In vitro tests confirmed that three of the cytomegalovirus-associated TCR beta chains recognize cytomegalovirus antigens. According to the authors, the approach could potentially be generalized to other disease states and immunological phenotypes. Most TCR sequences were seen in very few donors, while some public TCRs were found in many individuals. In an earlier analysis of approximately 600 of the donors, most TCR beta V segments were observed in productive rearrangements about 87% or about 30% of the time, broadly matching IMGT annotations. Because HLA typing was missing for some donors at each locus, association tests included only the typed subset. At a false discovery rate of 0.05, a later analysis linked 16,000 or so TCR beta sequences to specific HLA alleles. Cytomegalovirus status was reported to be diagnosed by the classifier with high specificity and sensitivity in both the original and validation cohorts. When HLA alleles, especially DR and DQ, strongly co-occurred, TCR associations were difficult to assign to individual alleles. In the study, 150 to 200 TCR beta chains were listed as associated with cytomegalovirus.

The chain is assembled from TRBV1 and TRBJ2-1; the table assigns TRBD2, which was not confirmed against the DNA. TRBV1 is a pseudogene. The specimen sequenced was PBMCs. The TCR sequence derives from a man aged 18 to 30 in good health and CMV-seronegative. CDR3 reads: CTSSQDRRGGSIGNEQFF. The sequenced DNA is TGCACCAGCAGCCAAGATAGACGGGGGGGCAGTATTGGCAATGAGCAGTTCTTC.